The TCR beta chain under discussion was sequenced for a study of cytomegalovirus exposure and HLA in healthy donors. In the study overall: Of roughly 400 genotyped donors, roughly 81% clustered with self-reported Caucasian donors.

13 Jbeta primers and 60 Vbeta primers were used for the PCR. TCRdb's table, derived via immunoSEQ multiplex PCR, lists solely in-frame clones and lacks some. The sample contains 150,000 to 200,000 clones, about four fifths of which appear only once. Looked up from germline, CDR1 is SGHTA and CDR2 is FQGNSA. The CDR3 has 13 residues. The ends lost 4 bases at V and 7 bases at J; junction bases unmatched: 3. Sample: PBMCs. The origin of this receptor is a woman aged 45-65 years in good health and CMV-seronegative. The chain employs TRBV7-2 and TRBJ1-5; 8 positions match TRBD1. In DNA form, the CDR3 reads TGTGCCAGCAGCTCGGACAGGGTACAGCCCCAGCATTTT. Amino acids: CASSSDRVQPQHF.